The clone carrying this T cell receptor (beta chain) was detected many times. The antigen is undetermined. Scientists made TCR beta libraries using quantitative 5'-RACE with molecular barcodes. One entry per CDR3 protein results from TCRdb running MiXCR on the 5' RACE reads. Of about 510,000 distinct CDR3 sequences in the sample, roughly 5.2% were seen once. The sample comes from a study of CD8 T cells in ankylosing spondylitis. General study results and limits: Ankylosing spondylitis blood seemed to carry a telltale TCR beta motif made of under ten highly homologous variants. Reportedly, significant enrichment of disease-linked clones occurred in matched ankylosing spondylitis synovial fluid.

Sequencing was carried out using blood, either unsorted or a sorted T cell fraction (not recorded which). This clonotype originated in a male donor with ankylosing spondylitis.

The CDR3 loop is CSALVTGPSNQPQHF. CDR3 coding DNA: TGCAGTGCTCTAGTGACGGGGCCAAGCAATCAGCCCCAGCATTTT. The V call is TRBV20-1, the J call TRBJ1-5; possible D gene TRBD1, 5 bases. V was trimmed by 5 bases and J by 1 base, leaving 15 bases between them. Germline CDR1 reads DFQATT; CDR2 reads SNEGSKA (reference sequence). The CDR3 is 15 amino acids.